The 25 T cell receptor beta chains reported below all come from one sample, sequenced in a study of T cell responses to AZD1222 COVID-19 vaccine. Profiled with immunoSEQ multiplex PCR; TCRdb holds only in-frame clones, not every one. The table has about 150,000 clones, about nine tenths seen once. The sample consisted of peripheral blood, taken on day 0 of AZD1222 vaccination. The receptors were gathered from an adult in good health.

The V call is TRBV5-1, the J call TRBJ2-5, with 7 bases lining up with TRBD1. Germline loops: CDR1 SGHRS, CDR2 YFSETQ. CDR3 length: 16 amino acids. V trimming: 4 bases; J trimming: 3 bases; junction bases outside the gene matches: 12. CDR3: CASSPDRARGEETQYF. CDR3 sequence (DNA): TGCGCCAGCAGCCCTGACAGGGCGCGAGGGGAAGAGACCCAGTACTTC.

The CDR3 region is CASSEGGLRSYEQYF. The DNA for the CDR3 is TGTGCCAGCAGCGAAGGGGGGCTACGTTCCTACGAGCAGTACTTC. V is TRBV7-2 and J is TRBJ2-7; D tentatively reads TRBD1 or TRBD2 (6 bases each). The CDR3 runs 15 residues. V lost 5 bases and J lost 1, with 15 bases in between. Germline V gene data show CDR1 as SGHTA and CDR2 as FQGNSA.

The chain has TRBV29-1 and TRBJ2-7; no firm D call. The V gene lost 5 bases and the J gene lost 0 bases, with 17 bases spanning the gap. CDR3 length: 15 residues. Germline V lookup: CDR1 SQVTM, CDR2 ANQGSEA. For the CDR3, the DNA is TGCAGCGTTACAACCCACAAGTATTACTCCTACGAGCAGTACTTC. Translation gives CSVTTHKYYSYEQYF.

The J gene is TRBJ2-3, the V gene TRBV6-1; no clear D. Trimming removed 2 bases from V and 0 bases from J, with 9 bases in between. The germline gives CDR1 MNHNS, CDR2 SASEGT. The CDR3 has 15 amino acids. CDR3 in amino acids: CASSESLGSTDTQYF. CDR3 sequence (DNA): TGTGCCAGCAGTGAATCCCTTGGCAGCACAGATACGCAGTATTTT.

The rearrangement links TRBV21-1 to TRBJ1-4. TRBV21-1 is listed as a pseudogene. The CDR3 totals 14 residues. Here the CDR3 DNA reads TGTGCCAGCAGCACGTCAGGAGCTAGTGAAAAACTGTTTTTT. This sequence encodes CASSTSGASEKLFF.

The chain has TRBV27 and TRBJ2-1, with 12 bases aligning to TRBD2. Germline assignment: CDR1 MNHEY and CDR2 SMNVEV (reference sequence). After removal of 0 bases from V and 8 bases from J, the junction contained 2 bases not matched to a gene. The CDR3 sequence is 15 residues long. CDR3 bases: TGTGCCAGCAGTTTATCGACTAGCGGGAGCTATGAGCAGTTCTTC. Encoded protein: CASSLSTSGSYEQFF.

The chain employs TRBV28 and TRBJ1-2; D is possibly TRBD1 (6 bases). In germline, CDR1 is MDHEN, CDR2 SYDVKM. Deletions cut 2 bases from V and 4 bases from J, with 17 bases between. This CDR3 has 16 residues. The CDR3 DNA sequence: TGTGCCAGCAGTTTACCAGGGGAGAATGACGGCTATGGCTACACCTTC. The encoded protein is CASSLPGENDGYGYTF.

This chain joins TRBV5-3 and TRBJ1-5, with no clear D. TRBV5-3 is assigned to the ORF class and has an uncertain function. V lost 2 bases and J 0 bases, leaving 9 bases between the germline ends. This CDR3 contains 15 residues. The CDR3 DNA reads as TGTGCCAGAAGCTTCCACCCACATAGCAATCAGCCCCAGCATTTT. Translation: CARSFHPHSNQPQHF.

This chain connects TRBV11-3 to TRBJ2-7; 16 bases match TRBD2. Germline CDR1 SGHNT, CDR2 YENEEA. The CDR3 loop spans 15 amino acids. V gave up 5 bases and J gave up 7 bases; unmatched junction bases: 5. The CDR3 sequence: CASSPGLAGGPEQYF. CDR3 in DNA: TGTGCCAGCAGCCCGGGACTAGCGGGAGGGCCAGAGCAGTACTTC.

J is TRBJ1-1 and V is TRBV12-3 or TRBV12-4, with TRBD1 matching over 10 bases. The V gene end was trimmed by 7 bases and the J gene end by 5 bases; junction bases not matched to a gene: 4. The CDR3 totals 13 residues. Written as DNA, the CDR3 is TGTGCCAGCACTCGGACAGGGGGAACTGAAGCTTTCTTT. The encoded protein is CASTRTGGTEAFF.

V is TRBV6-2 or TRBV6-3 and J is TRBJ1-2, with 7 bases aligning to TRBD1. Germline V CDR1 and CDR2: MNHEY, SVGEGT. The CDR3 length is 14 residues. Trimming removed 6 bases from V and 2 bases from J; junction bases left unmatched: 6. CDR3 DNA sequence: TGTGCCAGCAGCCGGGACAGAGTAAACTATGGCTACACCTTC. It codes for CASSRDRVNYGYTF.

The gene calls are TRBV28 and TRBJ1-1, with D hard to call. This CDR3 spans 13 amino acids. CDR1 is MDHEN, CDR2 SYDVKM, per germline. The V end lost 7 bases, the J end lost 1 base, and 10 bases lay between the germline ends. The CDR3 here is CASKTQRNTEAFF. The CDR3 DNA is TGTGCCAGCAAAACACAACGGAACACTGAAGCTTTCTTT.

The chain uses TRBV19 and TRBJ2-3, with unresolved D. Trimming shortened V by 7 bases and J by 8 bases, and 19 bases separated the two germline ends. The CDR3 has 14 amino acids. CDR1 and CDR2 from the germline V gene are LNHDA and SQIVND (reference sequence). The chain's CDR3 is CASNYLGVSATQYF. In DNA, the CDR3 is TGTGCCAGTAATTATCTTGGGGTGTCCGCTACGCAGTATTTT.

This clone was seen a handful of times. V usage is TRBV7-2 and J usage is TRBJ1-5, with TRBD1 as a possible D gene (5 bases). This CDR3 has 14 amino acids. V was shortened by 3 bases and J by 8 bases, with 14 bases between the two germline ends. CDR1 is SGHTA, CDR2 FQGNSA, per germline. In nucleotides, the CDR3 is TGTGCCAGCAGCTTTCAGGGATTGAGGGAGCCCCAGCATTTT. Translation: CASSFQGLREPQHF. The variable domain in full, with the rest retrieved from reference TRBV7-2 and TRBJ1-5, is GAGVSQSPSNKVTEKGKDVELRCDPISGHTALYWYRQSLGQGLEFLIYFQGNSAPDKSGLPSDRFSAERTGGSVSTLTIQRTQQEDSAVYLCASSFQGLREPQHFGDGTRLSIL.

The CDR3 region has the DNA TGTGCCAGCCCACTTTTGGGACTCACTGGAACCGGGGAGCTGTTTTTT. This gives the protein CASPLLGLTGTGELFF. The chain couples TRBV7-9 to TRBJ2-2; tentatively, D is TRBD2 (6 bases). Trimming pared 8 bases from V and 5 bases from J, leaving 21 bases between. Germline lookup yields CDR1 SEHNR and CDR2 FQNEAQ (reference sequence). This CDR3 region has 16 residues.

The sample holds one count of this clone. The gene calls are TRBV27 and TRBJ1-3, with D maybe TRBD1 (6 bases). Trimming took 6 bases from V and 4 from J, leaving 13 bases between them. Looked up from germline, CDR1 is MNHEY and CDR2 is SMNVEV (reference sequence). CDR3 length: 14 residues. The CDR3 DNA reads TGTGCCAGCAGCGAAGGGGGGGTAGGAAACACCATATATTTT. Protein sequence: CASSEGGVGNTIYF.

Written as DNA, the CDR3 is TGTGCCAGCAGCCGTTCGCTTCCTCCCTCCTACGAGCAGTACTTC. Amino acid sequence: CASSRSLPPSYEQYF. The chain is built from TRBV11-2 and TRBJ2-7; D is unclear. The CDR3 is made up of 15 amino acids. Germline CDR1 and CDR2: SGHAT and FQNNGV. The V end lost 5 bases, the J end lost 0 bases, and 14 bases lay between the germline ends. Combining the CDR3 with reference TRBV11-2 and TRBJ2-7 gives the whole variable domain EAGVAQSPRYKIIEKRQSVAFWCNPISGHATLYWYQQILGQGPKLLIQFQNNGVVDDSQLPKDRFSAERLKGVDSTLKIQPAKLEDSAVYLCASSRSLPPSYEQYFGPGTRLTVT.

The genes are TRBV2 and TRBJ2-3, with 11 nucleotides matching TRBD2. The V gene end was trimmed by 6 bases and the J gene end by 3 bases; junction bases not matched to a gene: 2. The length of the CDR3 is 14 residues. From germline, CDR1 is SNHLY and CDR2 FYNNEI. The CDR3 coding sequence is TGTGCCAGCAGCCTAGCGGGAGGTACAGATACGCAGTATTTT. Translation gives CASSLAGGTDTQYF.

The gene calls are TRBV10-3 and TRBJ1-1, with D possibly TRBD1 on 5 matching bases. CDR1 is ENHRY, CDR2 SYGVKD, per germline. V lost 4 bases and J lost 1, with 7 bases in between. This CDR3 has 13 residues. The CDR3 sequence is CAISGGGNTEAFF. The CDR3 bases are TGTGCCATCAGTGGGGGGGGGAACACTGAAGCTTTCTTT.

The gene calls are TRBV20-1 and TRBJ1-6; 8 bases align to TRBD1. Germline CDR1 DFQATT, CDR2 SNEGSKA (reference sequence). V shed 3 bases and J 2 bases; nucleotides not matched to a gene: 9. The CDR3 has 17 amino acids. The CDR3 nucleotides are TGCAGTGCTAGTGCGGACAGGGAGAGTCCCTATAATTCACCCCTCCACTTT. It translates to CSASADRESPYNSPLHF.

V gene TRBV10-3 combines with J gene TRBJ2-1; D uncertain. This CDR3 contains 13 residues. Germline values: CDR1 ENHRY, CDR2 SYGVKD. V lost 3 bases, J lost 4 bases, and 7 bases lay in between. The CDR3 DNA is TGTGCCATCAGTGAAGACCGATACAATGAGCAGTTCTTC. This codes for CAISEDRYNEQFF.

The chain couples TRBV2 to TRBJ1-1; unclear D gene. The CDR3 has 15 residues. Per the germline V gene, CDR1 is SNHLY and CDR2 is FYNNEI. Trimming left V 7 bases short and J 3 bases short, with 18 bases between. The CDR3 protein is CASISGQQWDTEAFF. The CDR3 DNA is TGTGCCAGCATAAGCGGTCAACAGTGGGACACTGAAGCTTTCTTT.

J is TRBJ1-6 and V is TRBV14, with D unclear. The CDR3 has 13 residues. Between the trimmed V and J ends, which lost 1 base and 5 bases, there was a span of 3 bases. Per the germline V gene, CDR1 is SGHDN and CDR2 is FVKESK. The CDR3 region has the DNA TGTGCCAGCAGCCAAGGAAATAATTCACCCCTCCACTTT. It translates to CASSQGNNSPLHF.

The chain joins TRBV12-3 or TRBV12-4 to TRBJ2-7; 7 bases agree with TRBD2. V gave up 7 bases and J gave up 0 bases; unmatched junction bases: 3. The CDR3 extends over 13 amino acids. The CDR3 sequence is CASIKRGSYEQYF. In DNA form, the CDR3 reads TGTGCCAGCATAAAGCGGGGCTCCTACGAGCAGTACTTC.

This chain joins TRBV12-3 or TRBV12-4 and TRBJ1-2; D perhaps matches TRBD1 (5 bases). Trimming removed 7 bases from V and 4 bases from J, with 13 bases in between. The CDR3 is made up of 13 amino acids. In DNA form, the CDR3 reads TGTGCCAGCACCCGACAGCCCTCCTATGGCTACACCTTC. Amino acids: CASTRQPSYGYTF.